The 32 T cell receptor beta chains listed next were all sequenced from one sample in a study of T-cell memory formation after mild COVID-19. One entry per CDR3 protein results from TCRdb running MiXCR on the 5' RACE reads. The sample includes a few hundred thousand distinct CDR3 sequences, around a quarter of them seen just once. The sample comprised PBMCs or a T cell subset sorted from them (not recorded which). These receptors all come from an adult woman who had mild COVID-19 (a few samples of this study predate the infection). Cell type and time point are not known.

This clonotype occurred many times. The rearrangement joins TRBV20-1 to TRBJ2-2, with 10 bases matching TRBD2. The germline V gene encodes CDR1 DFQATT and CDR2 SNEGSKA (reference sequence). With V trimmed by 2 bases and J by 6 bases, 12 bases remained unmatched. The CDR3 totals 17 residues. The CDR3 reads CSARRLAGNSKPGELFF. In nucleotides, the CDR3 is TGCAGTGCTAGACGACTAGCGGGTAACTCCAAGCCCGGGGAGCTGTTTTTT.

The V call is TRBV7-9, the J call TRBJ1-1; possible D gene TRBD1, 6 bases. The CDR3 sequence is 15 residues long. With 5 bases removed from V and 4 bases from J, the gap between germline ends came to 17 bases. Looked up from germline, CDR1 is SEHNR and CDR2 is FQNEAQ (reference sequence). For the CDR3, the DNA is TGTGCCAGCAGCATGGAGCTTACAGGGCCCACTGAAGCTTTCTTT. Protein sequence: CASSMELTGPTEAFF.

The chain employs TRBV29-1 and TRBJ2-7; 9 nucleotides match TRBD2. The J segment lost 1 base and the V segment lost 6 bases, leaving 7 bases of the junction unmatched. The germline CDR1 and CDR2 sequences are SQVTM and ANQGSEA. CDR3 length: 14 amino acids. CDR3 region: CSVGVAGASYEQYF. The CDR3 nucleotides are TGCAGCGTCGGGGTAGCGGGAGCATCCTACGAGCAGTACTTC.

Ten or more counts support this clonotype. The chain is built from TRBV12-3 or TRBV12-4 and TRBJ1-5; D gene ambiguous. V shed 6 bases and J shed 1 base, with 7 bases lying between them. CDR3 length: 13 amino acids. CDR3 sequence reads: CASSFGSNQPQHF. CDR3 DNA sequence: TGTGCCAGCAGCTTCGGGAGCAATCAGCCCCAGCATTTT.

This clonotype appeared once. V is TRBV5-1 and J is TRBJ2-6; tentative D call: TRBD1 (5 bases). The CDR3 loop spans 17 amino acids. V shed 6 bases and J shed 0 bases, with 16 bases lying between them. The V gene's germline CDR1 is SGHRS and CDR2 YFSETQ. CDR3 DNA: TGCGCCAGCAACAGACAGCCGGAAACCTCTGGGGCCAACGTCCTGACTTTC. This sequence encodes CASNRQPETSGANVLTF.

The J gene is TRBJ2-5, the V gene TRBV3-1, with D possibly being TRBD2 (5 bases). From germline, CDR1 is LGHDT and CDR2 YNNKEL (reference sequence). CDR3 length equals 13 residues. The V end was cut by 1 base, the J end by 5 bases, with 8 bases between. As DNA, the CDR3 is TGTGCCAGCAGCCAAGGTAGCGCGGAGACCCAGTACTTC. This codes for CASSQGSAETQYF.

This clonotype occurred once. CDR3 DNA sequence: TGTGCCAGCAGCGTAGATGGTGGGACGCATCAGCCCCAGCATTTT. This codes for CASSVDGGTHQPQHF. The rearrangement links TRBV9 to TRBJ1-5, with a weak D call TRBD1 (5 bases). The CDR3 contains 15 residues. Germline CDR1 SGDLS, CDR2 YYNGEE. The germline V and J ends were trimmed by 0 bases and 5 bases, with 12 bases remaining between them.

This chain uses TRBV9 with TRBJ2-1; D remains unclear. The CDR3 extends over 15 amino acids. In germline, CDR1 is SGDLS, CDR2 YYNGEE. V shed 2 bases and J shed 7 bases, with 16 bases lying between them. CDR3 protein: CASSVQSQGQNEQFF. The DNA for the CDR3 is TGTGCCAGCAGCGTCCAATCTCAAGGGCAGAATGAGCAGTTCTTC.

This clonotype was counted a few times. The chain uses TRBV30 and TRBJ2-7, with 7 bases lining up with TRBD1. CDR1 and CDR2 (germline): GTSNPN, SVGIG (reference sequence). With V trimmed by 3 bases and J by 5 bases, 1 base remained unmatched. This CDR3 comprises 11 residues. The CDR3 coding sequence is TGTGCCTGGAGGACAGGGCACGAGCAGTACTTC. Its translation is CAWRTGHEQYF. Full variable domain (missing parts from reference TRBV30 and TRBJ2-7): SQTIHQWPATLVQPVGSPLSLECTVEGTSNPNLYWYRQAAGRGLQLLFYSVGIGQISSEVPQNLSASRPQDRQFILSSKKLLLSDSGFYLCAWRTGHEQYFGPGTRLTVT.

The CDR3 reads CATSDAPSNQPQHF. For the CDR3, the DNA is TGTGCCACCAGTGATGCGCCCAGCAATCAGCCCCAGCATTTT. This chain joins TRBV24-1 and TRBJ1-5; D gene ambiguous. Germline V gives CDR1 KGHDR, CDR2 SFDVKD. The length of the CDR3 is 14 residues. Trimming stripped 3 bases from V and 1 base from J, with 6 bases between.

The CDR3 coding sequence is TGCGCCAGCACCCGGGACTTTCAAGAGACCCAGTACTTC. Its translation is CASTRDFQETQYF. This sequence joins TRBV5-1 and TRBJ2-5; weak D call: TRBD2 (6 bases). The CDR3 runs 13 residues. Trimming took 6 bases from V and 2 from J, leaving 11 bases between them. The V gene's germline CDR1 is SGHRS and CDR2 YFSETQ.

This clonotype was counted between two and nine times. The V and J genes are TRBV5-1 and TRBJ1-1, with D unclear. CDR3 length: 13 amino acids. Germline CDR1 is SGHRS and CDR2 is YFSETQ. The V end lost 3 bases, the J end lost 3 bases, and 9 bases lay between the germline ends. CDR3 amino acids: CASSSQLHTEAFF. In nucleotides, the CDR3 is TGCGCCAGCAGCTCACAGCTCCACACTGAAGCTTTCTTT.

The chain recombines TRBV12-3 or TRBV12-4 with TRBJ2-3; unclear D gene. The CDR3 loop spans 11 amino acids. The V gene lost 3 bases and the J gene lost 7 bases, with 5 bases spanning the gap. As DNA, the CDR3 is TGTGCCAGCAGTTTGGGTTATACGCAGTATTTT. This codes for CASSLGYTQYF.

The rearrangement links TRBV7-2 to TRBJ1-2; TRBD1 matches at 7 bases. The V gene end was trimmed by 2 bases and the J gene end by 7 bases; junction bases not matched to a gene: 10. The CDR3 extends over 15 amino acids. Germline-derived CDR1 and CDR2 are SGHTA and FQGNSA. The CDR3 nucleotides read TGTGCCAGCAGCTTACCCTTCCCAGGGGGAGGTGGCTACACCTTC. Protein product: CASSLPFPGGGGYTF.

The chain has TRBV25-1 and TRBJ2-7; TRBD2 agrees at 10 bases. Looked up from germline, CDR1 is MGHDK and CDR2 is SYGVNS. CDR3 size: 14 residues. V trimming: 3 bases; J trimming: 4 bases; junction bases outside the gene matches: 3. CDR3 loop: CASSETSGWYEQYF. In DNA form, the CDR3 reads TGTGCCAGCAGTGAGACTAGCGGGTGGTACGAGCAGTACTTC.

The J gene is TRBJ2-7, the V gene TRBV5-4, with 9 bases aligning to TRBD2. CDR3 length: 16 amino acids. After removal of 1 base from V and 3 bases from J, the junction contained 8 bases not matched to a gene. CDR1 and CDR2 (germline): SGHNT, YYREEE (reference sequence). CDR3 DNA sequence: TGTGCCAGCAGCTTGAACCCTAGCGGGGAGGGCTACGAGCAGTACTTC. Encoded protein: CASSLNPSGEGYEQYF.

The rearrangement links TRBV7-8 to TRBJ2-5; D unclear. V lost 7 bases and J 4 bases, leaving 16 bases between the germline ends. The CDR3 contains 14 residues. Germline V CDR1 and CDR2: SGHVS, FQNEAQ. The CDR3 here is CASIPVRTGETQYF. CDR3 in DNA: TGTGCCAGCATCCCCGTTCGGACGGGAGAGACCCAGTACTTC.

In this sample, this clonotype turned up a few times. V is TRBV5-1 and J is TRBJ2-2; 7 bases are shared with TRBD1. Trimming took 2 bases from V and 2 from J; bases not matched to a gene: 3. This CDR3 has 15 residues. Germline V gene sequence: CDR1 SGHRS, CDR2 YFSETQ. The CDR3 coding sequence is TGCGCCAGCAGCTTACGGGACAGAAACACCGGGGAGCTGTTTTTT. Amino acids: CASSLRDRNTGELFF.

This clonotype has only one observation. The chain links TRBV9 to TRBJ1-2, with a possible D match to TRBD1 (6 bases). V dropped 0 bases and J dropped 3 bases, with 21 bases sitting between them. Germline lookup yields CDR1 SGDLS and CDR2 YYNGEE. This CDR3 spans 18 amino acids. The CDR3 DNA reads as TGTGCCAGCAGCGTAGGGAGGGGGGAAGGAAAGCTAGACTATGGCTACACCTTC. Residues: CASSVGRGEGKLDYGYTF.

A few counts support this clonotype. The chain uses TRBV20-1 and TRBJ2-7; 11 bases are a match to TRBD1. Germline CDR1 is DFQATT and CDR2 is SNEGSKA (reference sequence). CDR3 length: 15 amino acids. V dropped 5 bases and J dropped 2; count of bases not matched to a gene: 8. The CDR3 nucleotides are TGCAGTGCTGGAAACCGGGACAGGGGGACCTACGAGCAGTACTTC. Translation: CSAGNRDRGTYEQYF.

This clonotype appeared a few times. The genes are TRBV5-1 and TRBJ2-2; no firm D call. The length of the CDR3 is 15 residues. CDR1 SGHRS and CDR2 YFSETQ come from the germline V gene. V was trimmed by 5 bases and J by 3 bases, leaving 14 bases between them. CDR3 amino acids: CASSFVQGYTGELFF. DNA of the CDR3: TGCGCCAGCAGTTTCGTACAAGGTTACACCGGGGAGCTGTTTTTT.

V usage is TRBV20-1 and J usage is TRBJ2-7; unclear D gene. Between the trimmed V and J ends, which lost 2 bases and 0 bases, there was a span of 8 bases. Looked up from germline, CDR1 is DFQATT and CDR2 is SNEGSKA (reference sequence). The CDR3 length is 13 residues. The CDR3 bases are TGCAGTGCTAGAATGGGGTACTCCTACGAGCAGTACTTC. Its translation is CSARMGYSYEQYF.

This sequence joins TRBV20-1 and TRBJ1-5; no definite D call. The CDR3 has 15 residues. V was cut by 0 bases and J by 3 bases, with 12 bases left in between. From germline, CDR1 is DFQATT and CDR2 SNEGSKA (reference sequence). CDR3 in DNA: TGCAGTGCTAGAGATCCCGGGCAGATCAATCAGCCCCAGCATTTT. Amino acids: CSARDPGQINQPQHF.

This clonotype was detected a few times. The V call is TRBV29-1, the J call TRBJ1-1, with D maybe TRBD1 (5 bases). Germline V CDR1 and CDR2: SQVTM, ANQGSEA. Trimming removed 6 bases at V and 2 bases at J, with 13 bases between. The CDR3 is made up of 13 amino acids. The DNA of the CDR3 is TGCAGCGTCCACGGTGGGGCAAACACTGAAGCTTTCTTT. Protein sequence: CSVHGGANTEAFF.

V and J are TRBV7-3 and TRBJ1-5; D might be TRBD1 (6 bases). The germline gives CDR1 SGHTA, CDR2 FQGTGA. Trimming removed 6 bases from V and 7 bases from J, with 16 bases in between. This CDR3 has 14 residues. As DNA, the CDR3 is TGTGCCAGCAGGGAGAACAGGGAACGGCAGCCCCAGCATTTT. Residues: CASRENRERQPQHF.

The chain carries TRBV20-1 and TRBJ2-7; D remains unclear. V was trimmed by 2 bases and J by 3 bases, leaving 17 bases between them. Germline assignment: CDR1 DFQATT and CDR2 SNEGSKA (reference sequence). The CDR3 is 15 amino acids. The CDR3 bases are TGCAGTGCTAGATCCTCGGCGAAACCACACTACGAGCAGTACTTC. This gives the protein CSARSSAKPHYEQYF.

The genes are TRBV19 and TRBJ2-1; 10 bases fit TRBD2. Per the germline V gene, CDR1 is LNHDA and CDR2 is SQIVND (reference sequence). V gave up 4 bases and J gave up 9 bases; unmatched junction bases: 15. The CDR3 is made up of 17 amino acids. The CDR3 bases are TGTGCCAGTAGTAACCGCCGCGCTAGCGGGAGAGGAGGTGAGCAGTTCTTC. Residues: CASSNRRASGRGGEQFF. Full variable domain (rest looked up from reference TRBV19 and TRBJ2-1): DGGITQSPKYLFRKEGQNVTLSCEQNLNHDAMYWYRQDPGQGLRLIYYSQIVNDFQKGDIAEGYSVSREKKESFPLTVTSAQKNPTAFYLCASSNRRASGRGGEQFFGPGTRLTVL.

The V gene is TRBV7-9, the J gene TRBJ2-1; perhaps TRBD2 as D (5 bases). V lost 1 base to trimming and J lost 8 bases, with 9 bases between them. Germline assignment: CDR1 SEHNR and CDR2 FQNEAQ (reference sequence). The CDR3 is made up of 13 amino acids. The CDR3 DNA sequence: TGTGCCAGCAGCTTAGTCACGGGATATGAGCAGTTCTTC. Its translation is CASSLVTGYEQFF.

This clonotype was counted at least ten times. The chain joins TRBV3-1 to TRBJ2-5; 8 bases map to TRBD2. The CDR3 spans 15 residues. Germline CDR1 is LGHDT and CDR2 is YNNKEL (reference sequence). V was pared by 1 base and J by 1 base, with 2 bases of the junction left unmatched. The CDR3 coding sequence is TGTGCCAGCAGCCAAGGAACTAGCGGCCAAGAGACCCAGTACTTC. It codes for CASSQGTSGQETQYF.

The J gene is TRBJ2-7, the V gene TRBV18; TRBD1 matches at 8 bases. The CDR3 loop spans 16 amino acids. The V and J ends lost 2 bases and 2 bases, in that order; junction bases with no gene match: 8. Germline lookup yields CDR1 KGHSH and CDR2 LQKENI. The CDR3 protein is CASSPSRQGLTYEQYF. CDR3 DNA sequence: TGTGCCAGCTCACCATCGAGACAGGGGTTAACCTACGAGCAGTACTTC.

The V and J genes are TRBV5-5 and TRBJ2-7, with no clear D. V was clipped by 0 bases and J by 2 bases, with 9 bases between them. The CDR3 has 14 amino acids. Germline V CDR1 and CDR2: SGHKS, YYEKEE (reference sequence). CDR3 loop: CASSLVTSAYEQYF. The DNA for the CDR3 is TGTGCCAGCAGCTTGGTGACTTCCGCCTACGAGCAGTACTTC.

This rearrangement joins TRBV7-2 to TRBJ2-7; 8 bases are shared with TRBD2. CDR1 SGHTA and CDR2 FQGNSA come from the germline V gene. The CDR3 covers 15 residues. Unmatched junction bases numbered 9, after V lost 2 bases and J lost 6 bases. This CDR3 is CASSLTLAGHFEQYF. As DNA, the CDR3 is TGTGCCAGCAGCTTAACGCTAGCGGGTCATTTCGAGCAGTACTTC.